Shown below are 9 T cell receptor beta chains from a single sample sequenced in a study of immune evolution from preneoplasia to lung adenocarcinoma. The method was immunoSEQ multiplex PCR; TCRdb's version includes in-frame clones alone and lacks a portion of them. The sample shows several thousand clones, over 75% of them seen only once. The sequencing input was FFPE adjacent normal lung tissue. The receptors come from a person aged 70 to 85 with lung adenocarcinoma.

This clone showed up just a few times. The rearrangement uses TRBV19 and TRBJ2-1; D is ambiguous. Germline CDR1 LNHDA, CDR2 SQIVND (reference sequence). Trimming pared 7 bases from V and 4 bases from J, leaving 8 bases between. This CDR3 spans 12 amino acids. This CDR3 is CASNGLYNEQFF. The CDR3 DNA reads TGTGCCAGTAATGGCCTTTACAATGAGCAGTTCTTC.

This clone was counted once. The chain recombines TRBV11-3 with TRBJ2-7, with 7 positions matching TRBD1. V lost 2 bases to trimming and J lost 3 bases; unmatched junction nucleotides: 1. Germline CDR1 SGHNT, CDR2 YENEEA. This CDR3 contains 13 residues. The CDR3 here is CASSLTGDYEQYF. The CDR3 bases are TGTGCCAGCAGCTTAACAGGGGACTACGAGCAGTACTTC.

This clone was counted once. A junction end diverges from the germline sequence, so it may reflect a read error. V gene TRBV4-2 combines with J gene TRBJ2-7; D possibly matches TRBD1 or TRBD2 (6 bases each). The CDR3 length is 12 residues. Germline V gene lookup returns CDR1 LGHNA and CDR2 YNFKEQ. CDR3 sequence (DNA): TGTGCCAGCAGCTTGGCTTCCGGGACGGGGGCCTTC. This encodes CASSLASGTGAF.

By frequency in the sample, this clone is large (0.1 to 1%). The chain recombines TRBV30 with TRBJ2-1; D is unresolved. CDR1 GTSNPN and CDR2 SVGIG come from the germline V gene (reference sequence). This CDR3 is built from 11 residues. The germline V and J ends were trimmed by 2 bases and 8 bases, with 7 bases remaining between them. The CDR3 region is CAWSQLDEQFF. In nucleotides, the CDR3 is TGTGCCTGGAGTCAGTTGGATGAGCAGTTCTTC.

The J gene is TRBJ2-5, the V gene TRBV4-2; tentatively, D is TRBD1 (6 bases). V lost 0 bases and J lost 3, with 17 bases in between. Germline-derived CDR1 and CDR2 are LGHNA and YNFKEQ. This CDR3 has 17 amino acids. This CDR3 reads CASSQDQGAAGEETQYF. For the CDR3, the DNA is TGTGCCAGCAGCCAAGATCAAGGCGCAGCAGGGGAAGAGACCCAGTACTTC.

CDR3 amino acids: CASSLATAPNTEAFF. In DNA form, the CDR3 reads TGTGCCAGCAGCTTAGCTACGGCGCCGAACACTGAAGCTTTCTTT. V usage is TRBV7-3 and J usage is TRBJ1-1; D call uncertain. Germline V gene data show CDR1 as SGHTA and CDR2 as FQGTGA. V lost 2 bases and J lost 1, with 11 bases in between. This CDR3 has 15 amino acids.

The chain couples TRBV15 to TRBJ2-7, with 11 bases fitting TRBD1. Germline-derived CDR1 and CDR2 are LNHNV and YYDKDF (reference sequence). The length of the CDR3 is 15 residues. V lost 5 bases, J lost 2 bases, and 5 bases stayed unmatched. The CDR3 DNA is TGTGCCACCAGCGTAGGACAGGGGGCAGCCTACGAGCAGTACTTC. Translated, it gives CATSVGQGAAYEQYF.

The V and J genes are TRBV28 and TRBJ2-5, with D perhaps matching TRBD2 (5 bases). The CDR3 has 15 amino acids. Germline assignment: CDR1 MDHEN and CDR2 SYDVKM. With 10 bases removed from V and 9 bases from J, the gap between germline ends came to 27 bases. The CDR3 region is CATTVASSPPMSQYF. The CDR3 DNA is TGTGCCACCACGGTGGCTAGCTCTCCCCCAATGTCCCAGTACTTC.

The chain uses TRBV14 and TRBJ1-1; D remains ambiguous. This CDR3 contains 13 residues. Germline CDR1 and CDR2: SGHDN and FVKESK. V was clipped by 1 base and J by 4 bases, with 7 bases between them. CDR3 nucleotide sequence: TGTGCCAGCAGCCAAGTTCCGGGCACTGAAGCTTTCTTT. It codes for CASSQVPGTEAFF.